This TCR beta chain was profiled in a study of T cells in Graves' hyperthyroidism and ophthalmopathy. This CDR3 spans 14 amino acids. CDR1 and CDR2 from the germline V gene are MNHEY and SMNVEV (reference sequence). Deletions cut 7 bases from V and 0 bases from J, with 7 bases between. Note on this clonotype: Its specificity is unknown.

Study-wide results and caveats: Peripheral blood also featured most of the thyroid clonotypes expanded above 0.001. For ophthalmopathy, model prediction preceded onset by a median roughly 6.5 months.

From RNA transcripts, TCR beta CDR3 regions were amplified. HTBI primers were employed in a first-round RT-PCR of the TCR CDR3. TCRdb re-derived calls from the multiplex PCR reads in MiXCR, one entry per CDR3 protein. The data contain approximately 300,000 distinct CDR3 sequences, over 15% of them singletons. V is TRBV27 and J is TRBJ2-6, with D unclear. Sequenced: blood. The receptor was derived from an older woman with Graves' ophthalmopathy. The CDR3: CASKYGSGANVLTF. The DNA for the CDR3 is TGTGCCAGCAAATACGGCTCTGGGGCCAACGTCCTGACTTTC.